These 23 T cell receptor beta chains originate from one sample sequenced in a study of CD8 T cells in ankylosing spondylitis. Notes on the study in general: Seemingly distinctive of ankylosing spondylitis blood was a TCR beta motif formed by eight highly homologous variants.

TCRdb independently ran MiXCR on the 5' RACE reads; one entry per CDR3 protein. This sample has roughly 440,000 distinct CDR3 sequences, with roughly 18% found just once. These receptors have no identified antigens. The sequenced sample was blood, either unsorted or a sorted T cell fraction (not recorded which). Receptor source: a male donor with ankylosing spondylitis.

The chain recombines TRBV3-1 with TRBJ2-1; 11 bases map to TRBD2. The CDR3 length is 18 residues. J gave up 4 bases and V 4 bases, and 12 bases lay outside the gene matches. Germline CDR1 is LGHDT and CDR2 is YNNKEL (reference sequence). The CDR3 sequence: CASSRLAKTSGTYNEQFF. The CDR3 nucleotides are TGTGCCAGCAGCCGACTTGCTAAGACTAGCGGGACGTACAATGAGCAGTTCTTC.

This clonotype has more than one count but fewer than ten. The chain recombines TRBV20-1 with TRBJ1-2, with TRBD1 identical over 7 bases. The CDR3 is 13 residues long. CDR1 is DFQATT, CDR2 SNEGSKA, per germline (reference sequence). The junction had 3 bases not matched to a gene; V was cut back by 1 base and J by 4 bases. The DNA of the CDR3 is TGCAGTGCTAGAGGGGACAGAGCCTATGGCTACACCTTC. It translates to CSARGDRAYGYTF.

The chain recombines TRBV28 with TRBJ2-1; 9 bases are a match to TRBD1. The CDR3 runs to 14 residues. J gave up 2 bases and V 7 bases, and 3 bases lay outside the gene matches. The germline V gene has CDR1 MDHEN and CDR2 SYDVKM. CDR3 sequence reads: CASIRQGAYNEQFF. CDR3 bases: TGTGCCAGCATTAGACAGGGGGCCTACAATGAGCAGTTCTTC.

The chain uses TRBV20-1 and TRBJ1-1, with D uncertain. This CDR3 has 14 amino acids. CDR1 is DFQATT and CDR2 is SNEGSKA in the germline V gene (reference sequence). The V end lost 6 bases, the J end lost 4 bases, and 18 bases lay between the germline ends. The DNA for the CDR3 is TGCAGTGCCAGCCCGGGAGGGTTGGCCACTGAAGCTTTCTTT. Translated: CSASPGGLATEAFF.

A few counts support this clonotype. DNA for the CDR3: TGTGCCAGCAGCTTAGGTTTCTCGCTCGCTTCCGATGAGCAGTTCTTC. Protein product: CASSLGFSLASDEQFF. The J gene is TRBJ2-1, the V gene TRBV7-2; D is unresolved. The CDR3 loop spans 16 amino acids. Per germline, CDR1 SGHTA and CDR2 FQGNSA. Trimming pared 1 base from V and 8 bases from J, leaving 18 bases between. The full variable domain, rest sourced from reference TRBV7-2 and TRBJ2-1, is GAGVSQSPSNKVTEKGKDVELRCDPISGHTALYWYRQSLGQGLEFLIYFQGNSAPDKSGLPSDRFSAERTGGSVSTLTIQRTQQEDSAVYLCASSLGFSLASDEQFFGPGTRLTVL.

This sequence joins TRBV6-5 and TRBJ2-3; tentative D call: TRBD1 (6 bases). CDR1 is MNHEY, CDR2 SVGAGI, per germline. Trimming removed 4 bases from V and 3 bases from J, with 11 bases in between. The CDR3 is 14 residues long. The DNA of the CDR3 is TGTGCCAGCAGTTTCGGACAGAGGACAGATACGCAGTATTTT. It is translated as CASSFGQRTDTQYF.

This clonotype was found once. The gene calls are TRBV4-2 and TRBJ1-2; 8 bases match TRBD1. Germline V CDR1 and CDR2: LGHNA, YNFKEQ. Trimming at V came to 2 bases and at J to 0 bases, leaving 8 bases not matched to a gene. There are 17 residues in the CDR3. The CDR3 loop is CASSQLGTGLSNYGYTF. CDR3 sequence (DNA): TGTGCCAGCAGCCAACTAGGGACAGGACTATCTAACTATGGCTACACCTTC.

The chain is built from TRBV5-5 and TRBJ2-7, with 7 bases that match TRBD1. Germline V gene lookup returns CDR1 SGHKS and CDR2 YYEKEE (reference sequence). V shed 4 bases, J shed 6 bases, and the junction held 7 bases outside the gene matches. The CDR3 spans 13 residues. CDR3 sequence (DNA): TGTGCCAGCAGCCTCCGGACAGGCCCCGAGCAGTACTTC. Translated, it gives CASSLRTGPEQYF.

There are a few counts of this clonotype. V usage is TRBV29-1 and J usage is TRBJ2-7; 10 bases fit TRBD2. CDR3 length: 13 residues. J gave up 5 bases and V 4 bases, and 5 bases lay outside the gene matches. Germline V lookup: CDR1 SQVTM, CDR2 ANQGSEA. CDR3 bases: TGCAGCGTTGGGGGACTAGCGATCCACGAGCAGTACTTC. This codes for CSVGGLAIHEQYF.

The chain couples TRBV7-8 to TRBJ2-5; D is ambiguous. The V and J ends lost 3 bases and 5 bases respectively, with 10 bases between them. The CDR3 sequence is 13 residues long. CDR1 and CDR2 from the germline V gene are SGHVS and FQNEAQ. The CDR3 nucleotides read TGTGCCAGCAGCTTTTCACGCGAGGAGACCCAGTACTTC. It translates to CASSFSREETQYF.

The chain has TRBV5-1 and TRBJ1-2; 7 positions match TRBD1. CDR3 length: 13 amino acids. Losses at the gene ends were 4 bases for V and 5 bases for J; bases not matched to a gene: 5. Germline assignment: CDR1 SGHRS and CDR2 YFSETQ. The CDR3 spells CASSETGEYGYTF. CDR3 coding DNA: TGCGCCAGCAGCGAAACAGGGGAATATGGCTACACCTTC.

The chain uses TRBV25-1 and TRBJ2-2; a weak D match, TRBD2 (6 bases). CDR1 is MGHDK, CDR2 SYGVNS, per germline. V dropped 6 bases and J dropped 4 bases, with 12 bases sitting between them. The CDR3 has 14 residues. CDR3: CASRGGLATGELFF. The CDR3 coding sequence is TGTGCCAGCAGGGGGGGACTTGCCACCGGGGAGCTGTTTTTT.

This clonotype was picked up a small number of times. DNA of the CDR3: TGTGCCAGCAGCCCTCTGGACGGACCGAACACTGAAGCTTTCTTT. It codes for CASSPLDGPNTEAFF. This chain connects TRBV5-5 to TRBJ1-1; D unresolved. V lost 4 bases, J lost 1 base, and 14 bases lay in between. The CDR3 extends over 15 amino acids. Germline CDR1 and CDR2: SGHKS and YYEKEE (reference sequence).

J is TRBJ1-5 and V is TRBV12-3 or TRBV12-4; no definite D call. CDR3 length: 12 residues. Trimming stripped 4 bases from V and 5 bases from J, with 6 bases between. CDR3 coding DNA: TGTGCCAGCAGTTCCGGTTATCAGCCCCAGCATTTT. It yields the protein CASSSGYQPQHF.

This clonotype was seen many times. CDR3 bases: TGCGCCAGCAGGATAAGCCGGGACAACTATGGCTACACCTTC. Protein: CASRISRDNYGYTF. The chain has TRBV5-1 and TRBJ1-2, with a weak D call TRBD1 (5 bases). This CDR3 has 14 residues. Trimming shortened V by 5 bases and J by 2 bases, and 13 bases separated the two germline ends. Germline V CDR1 and CDR2: SGHRS, YFSETQ.

Only a few counts were recorded for this clonotype. V is TRBV12-3 or TRBV12-4 and J is TRBJ1-1; the match to TRBD1 covers 10 bases. V dropped 7 bases and J dropped 3; count of bases not matched to a gene: 11. The CDR3 runs 16 residues. CDR3 in DNA: TGTGCCAGCAATTGGGGGACAGGGGCGTCTGACACTGAAGCTTTCTTT. Protein product: CASNWGTGASDTEAFF.

The chain carries TRBV5-1 and TRBJ1-2; tentatively, D is TRBD1 (5 bases). V was cut by 0 bases and J by 1 base, with 10 bases left in between. Germline CDR1 reads SGHRS; CDR2 reads YFSETQ. The CDR3 contains 15 residues. CDR3 in DNA: TGCGCCAGCAGCTTGGGTGACAGCTTTAACTATGGCTACACCTTC. It translates to CASSLGDSFNYGYTF.

The chain combines TRBV3-1 with TRBJ2-7, with D maybe TRBD1 (9 bases). The CDR3 runs to 13 residues. The V end was cut by 7 bases, the J end by 9 bases, with 19 bases between. CDR1 is LGHDT and CDR2 is YNNKEL in the germline V gene (reference sequence). The CDR3 region has the DNA TGTGCCAGCACCCATCGGGGGGGACAGGGGCAGTACTTC. It is translated as CASTHRGGQGQYF.

This clonotype was recorded many times. The chain is built from TRBV4-3 and TRBJ2-3; 8 bases are shared with TRBD2. Germline V CDR1 and CDR2: LGHNA, YSLEER. This CDR3 contains 17 residues. The V and J ends lost 1 base and 3 bases, in that order; junction bases with no gene match: 9. This CDR3 is CASSQAPVASGTDTQYF. The CDR3 DNA reads as TGCGCCAGCAGCCAAGCCCCGGTGGCTAGCGGGACAGATACGCAGTATTTT.

V is TRBV10-2 and J is TRBJ2-6, with D hard to call. Trimming cost V 2 bases and J 2 bases, with 7 bases left between them. This CDR3 has 15 amino acids. Per the germline V gene, CDR1 is WSHSY and CDR2 is SAAADI. CDR3 DNA sequence: TGCGCCAGCAGTGAGATGTGGGCTGGGGCCAACGTCCTGACTTTC. This codes for CASSEMWAGANVLTF.

This sequence joins TRBV7-3 and TRBJ2-1; D might be TRBD1 (7 bases). V gave up 5 bases and J gave up 8 bases, with 13 bases separating them. Germline V gives CDR1 SGHTA, CDR2 FQGTGA. This CDR3 spans 13 amino acids. The CDR3 DNA reads as TGTGCCAGCAGCGCACTCAGGGGGGATGAGCAGTTCTTC. Its translation is CASSALRGDEQFF.

The J gene is TRBJ2-1, the V gene TRBV7-9, with D possibly being TRBD1 (8 bases). The CDR3 consists of 16 residues. Germline V CDR1 and CDR2: SEHNR, FQNEAQ (reference sequence). V lost 6 bases, J lost 4 bases, and 19 bases lay in between. CDR3 sequence (DNA): TGTGCCAGCAGGGAGGGAGACAGGGGAGGGTACAATGAGCAGTTCTTC. Amino acid sequence: CASREGDRGGYNEQFF.

This clonotype was recorded a few times. This chain joins TRBV9 and TRBJ1-1; D perhaps matches TRBD1 (5 bases). The CDR3 extends over 14 amino acids. The germline CDR1 and CDR2 sequences are SGDLS and YYNGEE. The V end lost 6 bases, the J end lost 3 bases, and 15 bases lay between the germline ends. The chain's CDR3 is CASTRIVGDTEAFF. The CDR3 DNA reads TGTGCCAGCACCCGGATAGTAGGGGACACTGAAGCTTTCTTT.